The T cell receptor beta chain under discussion was sequenced for a study of naive and memory T cell subsets. Study-level findings and limits: Possibly reflecting memory cells re-expressing CD45RA, a few larger clonotypes occurred in naive repertoires, especially CD8. Diversity fell and Gini index rose from naive through CM, EM, EMRA.

Cells stained for CD3, CD4, CD8, CD45RA, CD27 and viability were sorted into four CD45RA/CD27 subsets. With 8 bases removed from V and 5 bases from J, the gap between germline ends came to 16 bases. CDR3 length equals 12 residues. CDR1 is SQVTM and CDR2 is ANQGSEA in the germline V gene. An equimolar mix of two oligonucleotides served as the beta constant-region primer for TRBC1 and TRBC2. Nested alpha and beta constant-region primers with the SP2 primer drove four PCR rounds on ligated cDNA. TCRdb re-called the UMI-ligation and nested PCR reads through MiXCR, storing one row per CDR3 protein. This repertoire shows about 150,000 distinct CDR3 sequences, 22% found once; its top ten account for about 0.11%. This clonotype occurred a few times. As yet, its antigen is unknown.

The V call is TRBV29-1, the J call TRBJ2-7, with D perhaps given as TRBD1 or TRBD2 (5 bases each). This receptor was taken from a human donor in good health. Sequenced: naive CD4+ T cells from blood. This CDR3 is CSLLRGRDEQYF. The CDR3 coding sequence is TGCAGCTTATTACGGGGACGAGACGAGCAGTACTTC.